What follows are 25 T cell receptor beta chains derived from one specimen sequenced in a study of monozygotic twins with inflammatory bowel disease. From its re-call of the 5' RACE reads, TCRdb lists each CDR3 protein once, without DNA. This sample lists nearly 450,000 distinct CDR3 sequences; its ten largest clones have 2.4%. Material for sequencing was blood. The receptors originated from a human donor with ulcerative colitis or Crohn's disease, or a healthy co-twin of an affected twin (not recorded which).

CDR3 sequence: CASSFRLAGGNEHFF. This rearrangement joins TRBV7-2 to TRBJ2-1; TCRdb indicates TRBD2, and absent DNA this call remains unverified. Germline-derived CDR1 and CDR2 are SGHTA and FQGNSA. There are 15 residues in the CDR3.

The chain employs TRBV20-1 and TRBJ1-6; the D gene TCRdb calls, TRBD1, cannot be checked with no DNA. The length of the CDR3 is 20 residues. CDR1 DFQATT and CDR2 SNEGSKA come from the germline V gene (reference sequence). The CDR3 here is CSARARQGPISSSYNSPLHF.

The CDR3 is CASSLIGEETQYF. The chain has TRBV7-7 and TRBJ2-5; the D call of TRBD1 rests on TCRdb alone, since no DNA is present to check it. CDR1 is SSHAT and CDR2 is FNYEAQ in the germline V gene (reference sequence). CDR3 size: 13 residues. Combining the CDR3 with reference TRBV7-7 and TRBJ2-5 gives the whole variable domain GAGVSQSPRYKVTKRGQDVTLRCDPISSHATLYWYQQALGQGPEFLTYFNYEAQPDKSGLPSDRFSAERPEGSISTLTIQRTEQRDSAMYRCASSLIGEETQYFGPGTRLLVL.

The rearrangement uses TRBV5-4 and TRBJ1-2. The CDR3 consists of 11 residues. Germline values: CDR1 SGHNT, CDR2 YYREEE (reference sequence). The CDR3 spells CASGPNYGYTF. The variable domain in full, completed from reference TRBV5-4 and TRBJ1-2, reads ETGVTQSPTHLIKTRGQQVTLRCSSQSGHNTVSWYQQALGQGPQFIFQYYREEENGRGNFPPRFSGLQFPNYSSELNVNALELDDSALYLCASGPNYGYTFGSGTRLTVV.

This sequence joins TRBV20-1 and TRBJ2-5; TCRdb gives TRBD1 as the D gene, but with no DNA this cannot be confirmed. The CDR3 is made up of 14 amino acids. The germline CDR1 and CDR2 sequences are DFQATT and SNEGSKA (reference sequence). The CDR3 here is CSASSDSYQETQYF.

This rearrangement joins TRBV19 to TRBJ2-2; the D gene TCRdb calls, TRBD2, cannot be checked with no DNA. The CDR3 extends over 16 amino acids. CDR1 and CDR2 (germline): LNHDA, SQIVND (reference sequence). CDR3: CASTARAGPNTGELFF. The full variable domain, in which reference TRBV19 and TRBJ2-2 provide the parts outside the CDR3, is DGGITQSPKYLFRKEGQNVTLSCEQNLNHDAMYWYRQDPGQGLRLIYYSQIVNDFQKGDIAEGYSVSREKKESFPLTVTSAQKNPTAFYLCASTARAGPNTGELFFGEGSRLTVL.

This chain connects TRBV29-1 to TRBJ2-1; TCRdb returns TRBD1, unconfirmable since there is no DNA. The CDR3 extends over 14 amino acids. From germline, CDR1 is SQVTM and CDR2 ANQGSEA. The CDR3 protein is CSTYRDPTYNEQFF.

The rearrangement joins TRBV20-1 to TRBJ2-3; absent DNA, TCRdb's TRBD2 call cannot be checked. Germline values: CDR1 DFQATT, CDR2 SNEGSKA (reference sequence). The CDR3 covers 16 residues. This chain's CDR3 is CSARGGGTSGTDTQYF.

The chain combines TRBV20-1 with TRBJ2-7; the TRBD1 assignment by TCRdb is unverifiable without DNA. The CDR3 is made up of 14 amino acids. Germline CDR1 is DFQATT and CDR2 is SNEGSKA (reference sequence). The CDR3: CSAEPGQGNYEQYF.

The CDR3 is CASSYGGGRTEAFF. The V gene is TRBV6-5, the J gene TRBJ1-1. CDR1 is MNHEY, CDR2 SVGAGI, per germline. The CDR3 is made up of 14 amino acids.

The rearrangement links TRBV7-2 to TRBJ1-3. Germline assignment: CDR1 SGHTA and CDR2 FQGNSA. The CDR3 covers 14 residues. CDR3 in amino acids: CASSLVGAGNTIYF. The whole variable domain, remainder taken from reference TRBV7-2 and TRBJ1-3, is GAGVSQSPSNKVTEKGKDVELRCDPISGHTALYWYRQSLGQGLEFLIYFQGNSAPDKSGLPSDRFSAERTGGSVSTLTIQRTQQEDSAVYLCASSLVGAGNTIYFGEGSWLTVV.

This chain connects TRBV7-2 to TRBJ2-7; TCRdb proposes TRBD1, but this gene call is untestable without DNA. The V gene's germline CDR1 is SGHTA and CDR2 FQGNSA. The CDR3 length is 15 residues. This CDR3 is CASSSWTGKVDEQYF.

This rearrangement joins TRBV12-3 or TRBV12-4 to TRBJ2-1; checking the TCRdb D call of TRBD1 is not possible without DNA. The CDR3 runs to 15 residues. The CDR3 sequence is CASSLRGTQPNEQFF.

The genes are TRBV28 and TRBJ2-7; lacking DNA, the TRBD2 call made by TCRdb goes unchecked. The CDR3 is made up of 12 amino acids. Germline CDR1 reads MDHEN; CDR2 reads SYDVKM. The CDR3 loop is CASLGLYYEQYF.

This chain uses TRBV12-3 or TRBV12-4 with TRBJ2-5; TCRdb lists TRBD1, though no DNA is available to test this call. The CDR3 loop spans 14 amino acids. The CDR3 loop is CASSLGPPVETQYF.

V and J are TRBV3-1 and TRBJ1-5; with no DNA, the TCRdb D assignment of TRBD1 cannot be verified. This CDR3 spans 16 amino acids. The germline V gene encodes CDR1 LGHDT and CDR2 YNNKEL (reference sequence). CDR3 loop: CASSQGWGQGSQPQHF. Full variable domain (remainder filled in from reference TRBV3-1 and TRBJ1-5): DTAVSQTPKYLVTQMGNDKSIKCEQNLGHDTMYWYKQDSKKFLKIMFSYNNKELIINETVPNRFSPKSPDKAHLNLHINSLELGDSAVYFCASSQGWGQGSQPQHFGDGTRLSIL.

The chain has TRBV14 and TRBJ1-1. CDR1 and CDR2 (germline): SGHDN, FVKESK. The CDR3 covers 13 residues. CDR3 region: CASRREDYTEAFF.

This sequence joins TRBV5-1 and TRBJ2-2; lacking DNA, the TRBD1 call made by TCRdb goes unchecked. The CDR3 has 18 residues. Germline V gives CDR1 SGHRS, CDR2 YFSETQ. This CDR3 is CASNRQDRGPSNTGELFF.

The J gene is TRBJ1-5, the V gene TRBV28; checking the TCRdb D call of TRBD1 is not possible without DNA. In germline, CDR1 is MDHEN, CDR2 SYDVKM. CDR3 length equals 15 residues. CDR3 region: CASRAGGGGNQPQHF.

The rearrangement links TRBV12-3 or TRBV12-4 to TRBJ2-1; TCRdb picks TRBD1, but there is no DNA to check that call. This CDR3 comprises 14 residues. This CDR3 reads CASSLGDRRKGQFF.

This chain connects TRBV7-8 to TRBJ1-5. Germline CDR1 and CDR2: SGHVS and FQNEAQ. This CDR3 has 15 residues. The CDR3 region is CASSWNGNSNQPQHF.

The chain's CDR3 is CASSARDRGWWEQFF. The chain employs TRBV6-1 and TRBJ2-1; with no DNA, the TCRdb D assignment of TRBD1 cannot be verified. The length of the CDR3 is 15 residues. Germline CDR1 reads MNHNS; CDR2 reads SASEGT.

V usage is TRBV20-1 and J usage is TRBJ2-1. This CDR3 region has 13 residues. Germline lookup yields CDR1 DFQATT and CDR2 SNEGSKA (reference sequence). The CDR3: CSARQSSYNEQFF.

The CDR3 loop reads CATSREVGLYNEQFF. The V call is TRBV15, the J call TRBJ2-1. Germline values: CDR1 LNHNV, CDR2 YYDKDF (reference sequence). This CDR3 has 15 amino acids.

The CDR3 sequence: CASSIKPDNYGYTF. The V and J genes are TRBV5-1 and TRBJ1-2. The CDR3 has 14 amino acids. Germline CDR1 reads SGHRS; CDR2 reads YFSETQ.